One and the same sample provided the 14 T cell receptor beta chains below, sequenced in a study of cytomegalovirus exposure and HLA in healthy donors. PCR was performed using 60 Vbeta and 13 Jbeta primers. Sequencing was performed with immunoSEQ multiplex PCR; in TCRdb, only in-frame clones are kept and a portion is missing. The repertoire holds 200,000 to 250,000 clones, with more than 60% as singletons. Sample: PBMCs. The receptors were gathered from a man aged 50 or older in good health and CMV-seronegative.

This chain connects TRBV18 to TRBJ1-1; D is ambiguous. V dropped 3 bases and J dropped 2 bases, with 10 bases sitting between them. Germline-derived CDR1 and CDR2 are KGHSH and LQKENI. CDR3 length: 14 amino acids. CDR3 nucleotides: TGTGCCAGCTCACCGGGCCCCGCAAACACTGAAGCTTTCTTT. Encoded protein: CASSPGPANTEAFF.

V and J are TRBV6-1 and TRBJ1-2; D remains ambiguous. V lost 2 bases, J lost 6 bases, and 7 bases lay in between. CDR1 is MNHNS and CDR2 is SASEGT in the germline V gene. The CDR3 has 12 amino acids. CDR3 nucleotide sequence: TGTGCCAGCAGTGAAACGGGGAATGGCTACACCTTC. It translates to CASSETGNGYTF.

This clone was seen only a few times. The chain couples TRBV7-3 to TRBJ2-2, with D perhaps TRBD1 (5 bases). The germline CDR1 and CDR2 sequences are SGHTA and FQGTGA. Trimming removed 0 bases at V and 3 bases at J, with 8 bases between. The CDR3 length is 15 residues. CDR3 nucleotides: TGTGCCAGCAGCTTAACTACAGGACACACCGGGGAGCTGTTTTTT. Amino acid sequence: CASSLTTGHTGELFF.

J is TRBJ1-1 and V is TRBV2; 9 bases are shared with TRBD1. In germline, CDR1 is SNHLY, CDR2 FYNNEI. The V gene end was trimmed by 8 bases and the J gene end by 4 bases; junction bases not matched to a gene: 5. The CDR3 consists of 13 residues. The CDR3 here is CASGTGMVTEAFF. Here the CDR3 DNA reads TGTGCCAGCGGGACAGGGATGGTCACTGAAGCTTTCTTT.

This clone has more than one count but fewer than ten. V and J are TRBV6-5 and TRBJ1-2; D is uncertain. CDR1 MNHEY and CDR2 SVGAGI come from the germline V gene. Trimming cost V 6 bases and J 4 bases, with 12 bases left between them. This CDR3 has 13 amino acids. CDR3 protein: CASRPDTAYGYTF. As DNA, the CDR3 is TGTGCCAGCAGACCCGACACCGCCTATGGCTACACCTTC.

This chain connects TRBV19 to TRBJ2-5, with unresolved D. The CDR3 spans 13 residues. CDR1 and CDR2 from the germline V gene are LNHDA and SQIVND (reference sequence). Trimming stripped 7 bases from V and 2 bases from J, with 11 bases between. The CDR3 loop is CASTGRPQETQYF. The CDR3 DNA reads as TGTGCCAGTACAGGCCGGCCACAAGAGACCCAGTACTTC.

The CDR3 DNA reads TGTGCCAGCAGCCTGTTGGGCAGGGGGACTGAAGCTTTCTTT. Translated, it gives CASSLLGRGTEAFF. The genes are TRBV11-2 and TRBJ1-1; 7 bases map to TRBD1. With V trimmed by 5 bases and J by 5 bases, 8 bases remained unmatched. The germline V gene has CDR1 SGHAT and CDR2 FQNNGV. This CDR3 is built from 14 residues.

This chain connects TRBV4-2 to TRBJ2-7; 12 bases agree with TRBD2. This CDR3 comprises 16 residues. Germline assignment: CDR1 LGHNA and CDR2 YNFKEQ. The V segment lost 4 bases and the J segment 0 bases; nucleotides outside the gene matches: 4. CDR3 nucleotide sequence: TGTGCCAGCAGCCCTGGACTAGCGGGATTCTCCTACGAGCAGTACTTC. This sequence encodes CASSPGLAGFSYEQYF.

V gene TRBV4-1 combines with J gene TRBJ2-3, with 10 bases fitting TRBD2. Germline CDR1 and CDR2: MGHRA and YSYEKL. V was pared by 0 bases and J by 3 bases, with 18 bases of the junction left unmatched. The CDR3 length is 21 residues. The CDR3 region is CASSQERQGRTSGPGTDTQYF. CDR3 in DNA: TGCGCCAGCAGCCAAGAAAGGCAAGGGAGGACTAGCGGCCCCGGAACAGATACGCAGTATTTT.

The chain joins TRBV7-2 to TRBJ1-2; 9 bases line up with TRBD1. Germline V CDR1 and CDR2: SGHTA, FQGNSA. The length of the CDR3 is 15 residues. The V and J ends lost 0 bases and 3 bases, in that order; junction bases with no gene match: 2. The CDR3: CASSLARTGDYGYTF. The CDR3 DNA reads TGTGCCAGCAGCTTAGCCCGGACAGGGGACTATGGCTACACCTTC.

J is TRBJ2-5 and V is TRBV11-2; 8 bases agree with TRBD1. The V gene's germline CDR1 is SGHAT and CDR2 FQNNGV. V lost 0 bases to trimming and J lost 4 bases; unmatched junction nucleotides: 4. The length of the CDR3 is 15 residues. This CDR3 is CASSLETGERETQYF. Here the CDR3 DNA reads TGTGCCAGCAGCTTAGAGACAGGGGAAAGAGAGACCCAGTACTTC.

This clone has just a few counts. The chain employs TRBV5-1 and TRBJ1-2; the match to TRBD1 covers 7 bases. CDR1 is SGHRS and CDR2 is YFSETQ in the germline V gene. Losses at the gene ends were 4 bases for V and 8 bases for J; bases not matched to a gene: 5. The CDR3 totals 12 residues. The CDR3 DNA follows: TGCGCCAGCAGCCATGACAGGGACGGCTACACCTTC. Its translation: CASSHDRDGYTF.

CDR3 bases: TGTGCCAGCAGTACGCAAGCGGGAGCTTGGGAGCAGTACTTC. Amino acids: CASSTQAGAWEQYF. This sequence joins TRBV28 and TRBJ2-5, with TRBD2 matching over 8 bases. V trimming: 5 bases; J trimming: 11 bases; junction bases outside the gene matches: 13. This CDR3 spans 14 amino acids. Germline V gives CDR1 MDHEN, CDR2 SYDVKM.

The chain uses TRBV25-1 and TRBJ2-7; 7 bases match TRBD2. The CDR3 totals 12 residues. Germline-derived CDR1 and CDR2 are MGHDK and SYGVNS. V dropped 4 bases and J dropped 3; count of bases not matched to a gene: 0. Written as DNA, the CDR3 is TGTGCCAGCAGTGGGACTAGCTACGAGCAGTACTTC. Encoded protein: CASSGTSYEQYF.